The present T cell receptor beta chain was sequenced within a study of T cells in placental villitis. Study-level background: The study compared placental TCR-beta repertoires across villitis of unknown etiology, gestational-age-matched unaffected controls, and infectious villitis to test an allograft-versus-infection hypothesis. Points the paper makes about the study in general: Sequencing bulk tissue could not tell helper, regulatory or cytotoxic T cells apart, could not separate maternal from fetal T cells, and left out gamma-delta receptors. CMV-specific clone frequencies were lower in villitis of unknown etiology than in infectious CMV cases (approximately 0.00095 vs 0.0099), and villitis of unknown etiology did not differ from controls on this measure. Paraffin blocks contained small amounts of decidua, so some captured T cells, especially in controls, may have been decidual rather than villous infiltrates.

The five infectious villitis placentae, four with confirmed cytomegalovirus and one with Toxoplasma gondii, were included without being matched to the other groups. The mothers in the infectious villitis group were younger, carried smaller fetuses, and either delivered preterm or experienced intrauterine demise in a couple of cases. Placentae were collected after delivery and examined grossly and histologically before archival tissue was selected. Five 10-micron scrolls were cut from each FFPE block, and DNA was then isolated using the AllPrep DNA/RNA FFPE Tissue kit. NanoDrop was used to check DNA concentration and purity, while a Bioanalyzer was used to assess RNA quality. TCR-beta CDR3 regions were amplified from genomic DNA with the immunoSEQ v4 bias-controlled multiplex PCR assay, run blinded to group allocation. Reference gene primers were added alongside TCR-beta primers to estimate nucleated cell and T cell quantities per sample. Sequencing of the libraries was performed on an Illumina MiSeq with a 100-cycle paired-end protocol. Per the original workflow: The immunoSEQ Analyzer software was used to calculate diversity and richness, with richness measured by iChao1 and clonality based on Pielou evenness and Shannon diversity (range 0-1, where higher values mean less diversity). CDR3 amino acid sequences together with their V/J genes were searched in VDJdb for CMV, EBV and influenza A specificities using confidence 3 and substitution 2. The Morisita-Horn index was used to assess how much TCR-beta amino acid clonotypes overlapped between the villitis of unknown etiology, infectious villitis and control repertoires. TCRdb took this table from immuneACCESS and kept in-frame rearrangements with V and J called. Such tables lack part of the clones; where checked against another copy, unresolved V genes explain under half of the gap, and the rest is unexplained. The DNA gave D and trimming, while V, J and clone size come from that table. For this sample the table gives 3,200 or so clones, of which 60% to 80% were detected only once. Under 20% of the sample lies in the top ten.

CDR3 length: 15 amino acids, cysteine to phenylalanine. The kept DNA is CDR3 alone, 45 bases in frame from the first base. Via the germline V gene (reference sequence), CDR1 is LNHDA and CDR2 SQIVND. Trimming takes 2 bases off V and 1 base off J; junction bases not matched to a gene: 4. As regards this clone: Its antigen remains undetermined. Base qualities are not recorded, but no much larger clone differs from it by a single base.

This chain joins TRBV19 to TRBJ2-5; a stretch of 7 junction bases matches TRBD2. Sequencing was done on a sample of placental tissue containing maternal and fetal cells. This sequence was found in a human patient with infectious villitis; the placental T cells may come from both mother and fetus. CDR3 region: CASSITGGSQETQYF. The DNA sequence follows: TGTGCCAGTAGTATAACCGGGGGGTCCCAAGAGACCCAGTACTTC.